The rows below give T cell receptor beta chains drawn from one sample of a study of blood T cell repertoires in COVID-19. The protocol was immunoSEQ multiplex PCR, while the TCRdb copy is restricted to in-frame clones and leaves out a portion. The sample includes 200,000 or so clones, roughly 82% of them seen just once. Sequencing input: peripheral blood. The receptors were gathered from a human donor in a cohort sampled during active COVID-19. Each CDR3 is given with its conserved first and last residue. D genes are given only for firm matches. Clone size is stated in some rows and not others, as once, few, many or a class when expanded.

TRBV29-1	TRBD1	-	TRBJ2-2	TGCAGCTTCGGACAGGGTCCCGGGGAGCTGTTTTTT	CSFGQGPGELFF
TRBV10-1	TRBD2	-	TRBJ2-7	TGCGCCAGCAGTGATGGACTAGCGGCCATGAGAGAGCAGTACTTC	CASSDGLAAMREQYF
TRBV27	-	-	TRBJ1-2	TGTGCCAGCAGTTTCCAGGGCTACTATGGCTACACCTTC	CASSFQGYYGYTF
TRBV7-9	-	few	TRBJ1-4	TGTGCCAGCAGCTTACGGCAGGGGTTTTCAACTAATGAAAAACTGTTTTTT	CASSLRQGFSTNEKLFF
TRBV4-2	TRBD2	-	TRBJ2-5	TGTGCCAGCAGCCAAGATCCGGGACTAGCGGGAGTAGAGACCCAGTACTTC	CASSQDPGLAGVETQYF
TRBV28	-	-	TRBJ1-4	TGTGCCAGCAGTAACCGACGACAGACAACTAATGAAAAACTGTTTTTT	CASSNRRQTTNEKLFF
TRBV11-3	-	once	TRBJ2-3	TGTGCCAGCAGCTCGCGATTCATTGATACGCAGTATTTT	CASSSRFIDTQYF
TRBV29-1	-	-	TRBJ2-3	TGCAGCGTTGAAGATGAGCGTGTGTGGGAGTCCGATACGCAGTATTTT	CSVEDERVWESDTQYF
TRBV5-1	-	-	TRBJ1-4	TGCGCCAGCAGCTTGGCCCCAGGGACTAATGAAAAACTGTTTTTT	CASSLAPGTNEKLFF
TRBV12-5	-	-	TRBJ2-3	TGTGCTAGTGGTTTGGCTGATACGCAGTATTTT	CASGLADTQYF
TRBV7-9	-	-	TRBJ2-1	TGTGCCAGCAGCCCCGACATTAGTTCAGCGTTCTTC	CASSPDISSAFF
TRBV13	TRBD2	-	TRBJ2-7	TGTGCCAGCAGCCCGTGGACTAGCGGGAGTGACGAGCAGTACTTC	CASSPWTSGSDEQYF
TRBV27	-	-	TRBJ2-1	TGTGCCAGCACTCAGGGTTCGAATGAGCAGTTCTTC	CASTQGSNEQFF
TRBV6-7	TRBD2	-	TRBJ2-1	TGTGCCAGCAGTTACTCGAAGGGTCGGCGGGAGAATTGGTATGAGCAGTTCTTC	CASSYSKGRRENWYEQFF
TRBV9	-	-	TRBJ2-1	TGTGCCAGCAGCGCAGGTACCAGGGGCAATGAGCAGTTCTTC	CASSAGTRGNEQFF
TRBV6-5	TRBD1	-	TRBJ1-2	TGTGCCAGCAGTAGGGGACAGGGTCTTGGCTACACCTTC	CASSRGQGLGYTF
TRBV7-9	-	-	TRBJ2-7	TGTGCCAGCAGCTTAGTGGCCAGGCCGACCTACGAGCAGTACTTC	CASSLVARPTYEQYF
TRBV3-1/TRBV3-2	-	-	TRBJ2-7	TGTGCCAGCAGCCAAGATCACGGAGGAGGGACCTACGAGCAGTACTTC	CASSQDHGGGTYEQYF
TRBV28	-	-	TRBJ1-4	TGTGCCAGCAGTTTAATCACTGCAACTAATGAAAAACTGTTTTTT	CASSLITATNEKLFF
TRBV5-4	-	-	TRBJ1-1	TGTGCCAGCAGCTTGGTGCCAGGGTCCACTGAAGCTTTCTTT	CASSLVPGSTEAFF
TRBV10-3	-	many	TRBJ2-1	TGTGCCACCCAATACAGTGATGTATACAATGAGCAGTTCTTC	CATQYSDVYNEQFF
TRBV18	-	-	TRBJ2-7	TGTGCCAGCTCCCGTCCTACATCGGGGACACCTATCTACGAGCAGTACTTC	CASSRPTSGTPIYEQYF
TRBV11-1	-	-	TRBJ2-3	TGTGCCAGCAGCTCGGATCCTGGCGGTAGCACAGATACGCAGTATTTT	CASSSDPGGSTDTQYF
TRBV19	-	-	TRBJ1-6	TGTGCCAGTAGTATCGCCGGTACCTATAATTCACCCCTCCACTTT	CASSIAGTYNSPLHF
TRBV27	-	-	TRBJ2-1	TGTGCCAGCAGTTTACCGGCAGGCCGAGGGAATGAGCAGTTCTTC	CASSLPAGRGNEQFF
TRBV6-6	TRBD2	-	TRBJ2-3	TGTGCCAGCAAGGGCCCGGGGGGGGATACGCAGTATTTT	CASKGPGGDTQYF
TRBV18	TRBD1	-	TRBJ2-4	TGTGCCAGCTCACCCCGGGACAGGGGTTTACAAAACATTCAGTACTTC	CASSPRDRGLQNIQYF
TRBV19	TRBD1	-	TRBJ2-4	TGTGCCAGTAGTAGGGACAGGGGGGGCATTCAGTACTTC	CASSRDRGGIQYF
TRBV24-1	-	-	TRBJ2-1	TGTGCCACCAGTGACACTTCCGGACAGCACTCCTACAATGAGCAGTTCTTC	CATSDTSGQHSYNEQFF
TRBV28	TRBD2	-	TRBJ2-7	TGTGCCAGCCACCCTCCGGGACTAGCGTTCTACGAGCAGTACTTC	CASHPPGLAFYEQYF